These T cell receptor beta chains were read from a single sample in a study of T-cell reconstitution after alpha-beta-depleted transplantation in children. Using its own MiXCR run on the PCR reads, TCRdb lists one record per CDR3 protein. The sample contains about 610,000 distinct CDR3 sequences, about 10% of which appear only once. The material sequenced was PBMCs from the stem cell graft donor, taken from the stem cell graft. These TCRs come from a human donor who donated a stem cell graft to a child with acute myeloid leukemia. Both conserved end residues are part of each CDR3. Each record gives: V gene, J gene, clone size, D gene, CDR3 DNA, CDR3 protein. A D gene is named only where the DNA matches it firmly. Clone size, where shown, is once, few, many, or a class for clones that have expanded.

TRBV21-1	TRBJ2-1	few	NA	TGTGCCAGCAGCAAAGGGGCCGGGACTAGCGATGAATCCTCCTACAATGAGCAGTTCTTC	CASSKGAGTSDESSYNEQFF
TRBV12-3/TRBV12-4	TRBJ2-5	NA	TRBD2	TGTGCCAGCACCCTGGGGGTCCTAGCGGAAGAGACCCAGTACTTC	CASTLGVLAEETQYF
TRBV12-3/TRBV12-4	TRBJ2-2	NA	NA	TGTGCCAGCAGCCCACGGGGAGGGGGGCCAACCGGGGAGCTGTTTTTT	CASSPRGGGPTGELFF
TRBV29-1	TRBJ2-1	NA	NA	TGCAGCTCACGGGATCCGGATGAGCAGTTCTTC	CSSRDPDEQFF
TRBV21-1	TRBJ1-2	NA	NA	TGTGCCAGCAGCAAAGAGGAGGAGTCGTGGACGTCGTATGGCTACACCTTC	CASSKEEESWTSYGYTF
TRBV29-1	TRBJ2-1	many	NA	TGCAGCGTTGAACGACCGGTCGACAATGAGCAGTTCTTC	CSVERPVDNEQFF
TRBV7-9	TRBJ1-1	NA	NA	TGTGCCAGCAGCTTGAAGGGTAATGAAGCTTTCTTT	CASSLKGNEAFF
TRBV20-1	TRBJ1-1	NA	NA	TGCAGTGCTAGAGATCGCCGGGGGGTGAGCACTGAAGCTTTCTTT	CSARDRRGVSTEAFF
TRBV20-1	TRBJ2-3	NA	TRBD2	TGCAGTGCCCGCGGCTTAGCTAGCGGGGACACAGATACGCAGTATTTT	CSARGLASGDTDTQYF
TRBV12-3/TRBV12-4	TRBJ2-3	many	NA	TGTGCCAGCAGTTTACAAGCGGGCGTAGATACGCAGTATTTT	CASSLQAGVDTQYF
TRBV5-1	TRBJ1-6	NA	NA	TGCGCCAGCAGCTTGTGGGGGGATTCACCCCTCCACTTT	CASSLWGDSPLHF
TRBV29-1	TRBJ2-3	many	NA	TGCAGCGCCGTACGCGGGACGGGCACAGATACGCAGTATTTT	CSAVRGTGTDTQYF
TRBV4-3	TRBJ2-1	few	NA	TGCGCCAGCAGCCAAGGAGGGGGCCTAGCGGGCGGCAATGAGCAGTTCTTC	CASSQGGGLAGGNEQFF
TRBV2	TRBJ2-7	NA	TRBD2	TGTGCCAGCAGTTCCCGACTAGCGGGAGGCGATGAGCAGTACTTC	CASSSRLAGGDEQYF
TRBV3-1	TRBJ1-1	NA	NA	TGTGCCAGCAGCCAAGAAGTCCGCCGGAACACTGAAGCTTTCTTT	CASSQEVRRNTEAFF
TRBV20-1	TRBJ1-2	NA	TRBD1	TGCAGTGCTAAATCTCCGGGACAGGGGCCCTCTAACTATGGCTACACCTTC	CSAKSPGQGPSNYGYTF
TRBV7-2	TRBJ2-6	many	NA	TGTGCCAGCAGCTTAGGAAGGGGAGCTGGGGCCAACGTCCTGACTTTC	CASSLGRGAGANVLTF
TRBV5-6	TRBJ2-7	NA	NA	TGTGCCAGCAGCCTGCGCGGTATGATCAACGAGCAGTACTTC	CASSLRGMINEQYF
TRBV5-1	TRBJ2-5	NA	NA	TGCGCCAGCAGGCCCGGACGGGGGAGTCAGACCCAGTACTTC	CASRPGRGSQTQYF
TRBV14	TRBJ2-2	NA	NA	TGTGCCAGCAGCCAAGCGGGGGTTGGGCAGGGGTACACCGGGGAGCTGTTTTTT	CASSQAGVGQGYTGELFF
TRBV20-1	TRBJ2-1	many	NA	TGCAGTGCTAGAGATTCTCCATACAATGAGCAGTTCTTC	CSARDSPYNEQFF
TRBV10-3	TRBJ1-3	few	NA	TGTGCCATCAGTGCCCAGGCAGGGCAGGGGTCCTCTGGAAACACCATATATTTT	CAISAQAGQGSSGNTIYF
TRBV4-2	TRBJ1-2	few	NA	TGTGCCAGCAGCCAGGGGGCTCGGGGCTACACCTTC	CASSQGARGYTF
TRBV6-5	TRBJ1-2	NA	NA	TGTGCCAGCAGTTCGACCGAGAACTATGGCTACACCTTC	CASSSTENYGYTF
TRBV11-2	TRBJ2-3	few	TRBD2	TGTGCCAGCAGCTCCGCTCCAGGGAGGGCGCAGTATTTT	CASSSAPGRAQYF
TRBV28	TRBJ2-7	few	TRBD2	TGTGCCAGCAATCGACTAGCGGGAGACGACGAGCAGTACTTC	CASNRLAGDDEQYF
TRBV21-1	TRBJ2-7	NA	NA	TGTGCCAGCAGCAAAGGGAGGGACGGCTACGAGCAGTACTTC	CASSKGRDGYEQYF
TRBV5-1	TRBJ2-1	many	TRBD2	TGCGCCAGCAGGGTATTGGGGGGGAAGTCCTACAATGAGCAGTTCTTC	CASRVLGGKSYNEQFF